This is a list of T cell receptor beta chains from one sample in a study of tumor-infiltrating lymphocytes in primary liver carcinoma. TCRdb processed the multiplex PCR reads anew with MiXCR; each CDR3 protein has one entry. The sample comprises about 350,000 distinct CDR3 sequences, approximately 64% of which are singletons, and approximately 5.9% rests with the top ten. Sequencing was carried out using peripheral blood. Every receptor here comes from a man between 40 and 49 years old with primary liver carcinoma and hepatitis B virus infection. CDR3s include the opening cysteine and the closing phenylalanine or tryptophan. The order of the fields is V gene, J gene, D gene, clone size, CDR3 protein, CDR3 DNA. D genes are given only for firm matches. Clone size is stated in some rows and not others, as once, few, many or a class when expanded.

V gene: TRBV7-9; J gene: TRBJ2-7; D gene: -; clone size: once; CDR3 protein: CASSLTPENF; CDR3 DNA: TGTGCCAGCAGCTTAACCCCCGAGAACTTC
V gene: TRBV4-1; J gene: TRBJ1-2; D gene: -; clone size: few; CDR3 protein: CASSYSTGAYGYTF; CDR3 DNA: TGCGCCAGCAGCTACTCCACAGGCGCCTATGGCTACACCTTC
V gene: TRBV7-9; J gene: TRBJ2-5; D gene: -; clone size: few; CDR3 protein: CASSHRWEVETQYF; CDR3 DNA: TGTGCCAGCAGCCATCGATGGGAGGTCGAGACCCAGTACTTC
V gene: TRBV28; J gene: TRBJ1-4; D gene: -; clone size: -; CDR3 protein: CASSGASGSNEKLFF; CDR3 DNA: TGTGCCAGCAGTGGAGCGTCGGGGAGCAATGAAAAACTGTTTTTT
V gene: TRBV14; J gene: TRBJ2-5; D gene: -; clone size: -; CDR3 protein: CASSQDFRGAAETQYF; CDR3 DNA: TGTGCCAGCAGCCAAGACTTTAGGGGGGCGGCAGAGACCCAGTACTTC
V gene: TRBV11-2; J gene: TRBJ2-1; D gene: -; clone size: -; CDR3 protein: CASSLDLIDSYEQFF; CDR3 DNA: TGTGCCAGCAGCTTAGATCTTATCGACTCGTACGAGCAGTTCTTC
V gene: TRBV11-2; J gene: TRBJ2-3; D gene: TRBD2; clone size: once; CDR3 protein: CASCITSGNPSTDTQYF; CDR3 DNA: TGTGCCAGCTGCATCACTAGCGGGAATCCTAGCACAGATACGCAGTATTTT
V gene: TRBV11-2; J gene: TRBJ2-7; D gene: -; clone size: -; CDR3 protein: CANSFYIGREHEQYF; CDR3 DNA: TGTGCCAACAGCTTCTACATAGGTCGGGAACACGAGCAGTACTTC
V gene: TRBV30; J gene: TRBJ2-1; D gene: -; clone size: -; CDR3 protein: CALTGEKAYNEQFF; CDR3 DNA: TGTGCCTTGACCGGAGAGAAGGCCTACAATGAGCAGTTCTTC
V gene: TRBV6-1; J gene: TRBJ1-2; D gene: -; clone size: many; CDR3 protein: CASSELGGYTF; CDR3 DNA: TGTGCCAGCAGTGAACTGGGTGGCTACACCTTC
V gene: TRBV11-3; J gene: TRBJ2-1; D gene: -; clone size: medium-sized; CDR3 protein: CASSETSNNEQFF; CDR3 DNA: TGTGCCAGCAGCGAGACTAGTAACAATGAGCAGTTCTTC
V gene: TRBV11-2; J gene: TRBJ2-5; D gene: TRBD2; clone size: -; CDR3 protein: CASNQLAEETQYF; CDR3 DNA: TGTGCCAGCAATCAGCTAGCGGAAGAGACCCAGTACTTC
V gene: TRBV12-3/TRBV12-4; J gene: TRBJ2-3; D gene: TRBD1; clone size: many; CDR3 protein: CASSFISGTGADTQYF; CDR3 DNA: TGTGCCAGCAGTTTTATTAGCGGGACAGGGGCTGATACGCAGTATTTT
V gene: TRBV5-4; J gene: TRBJ2-1; D gene: -; clone size: few; CDR3 protein: CASSPDPSYNEQFF; CDR3 DNA: TGTGCCAGCAGCCCCGATCCCTCCTACAATGAGCAGTTCTTC
V gene: TRBV5-5; J gene: TRBJ1-6; D gene: -; clone size: -; CDR3 protein: CASSLTEYFNSSLHF; CDR3 DNA: TGTGCCAGCAGCTTGACGGAGTACTTTAATTCATCCCTCCACTTT
V gene: TRBV11-2; J gene: TRBJ2-3; D gene: -; clone size: -; CDR3 protein: CASSHLTGETDTQYF; CDR3 DNA: TGTGCCAGCAGCCATCTAACGGGAGAGACGGATACGCAGTATTTT
V gene: TRBV7-8; J gene: TRBJ1-1; D gene: -; clone size: -; CDR3 protein: CASSPGGQGRTEAFF; CDR3 DNA: TGTGCCAGCAGCCCGGGGGGCCAGGGTCGAACTGAAGCTTTCTTT
V gene: TRBV11-2; J gene: TRBJ2-3; D gene: -; clone size: once; CDR3 protein: CASSPLQGSDTQYF; CDR3 DNA: TGTGCCAGCAGCCCCCTACAGGGTTCAGATACGCAGTATTTT
V gene: TRBV5-1; J gene: TRBJ2-1; D gene: TRBD2; clone size: few; CDR3 protein: CASSFGLAGPNSYNEQFF; CDR3 DNA: TGCGCCAGCAGCTTCGGACTAGCGGGACCAAACTCATACAATGAGCAGTTCTTC
V gene: TRBV10-3; J gene: TRBJ1-1; D gene: -; clone size: -; CDR3 protein: CAISASGMDNTEAFF; CDR3 DNA: TGTGCCATCAGTGCCTCCGGGATGGACAACACTGAAGCTTTCTTT
V gene: TRBV10-2; J gene: TRBJ2-2; D gene: -; clone size: -; CDR3 protein: CASRWSGGMSTGELFF; CDR3 DNA: TGCGCCAGCAGATGGTCCGGGGGAATGAGCACCGGGGAGCTGTTTTTT
V gene: TRBV11-2; J gene: TRBJ1-2; D gene: -; clone size: -; CDR3 protein: CVNSFRLGADYGYTF; CDR3 DNA: TGTGTCAACAGCTTCCGCCTGGGGGCAGACTATGGCTACACCTTC
V gene: TRBV11-2; J gene: TRBJ2-7; D gene: -; clone size: -; CDR3 protein: CASSLLEGGPREQYF; CDR3 DNA: TGTGCCAGCAGCTTACTAGAAGGAGGGCCACGAGAGCAGTACTTC
V gene: TRBV5-4; J gene: TRBJ2-2; D gene: -; clone size: few; CDR3 protein: CASSSPGPGELFF; CDR3 DNA: TGTGCCAGCAGCTCCCCGGGCCCCGGGGAGCTGTTTTTT
V gene: TRBV12-3/TRBV12-4; J gene: TRBJ2-1; D gene: -; clone size: -; CDR3 protein: CAGSEVTYNEQFF; CDR3 DNA: TGTGCCGGCAGTGAGGTTACCTACAATGAGCAGTTCTTC
V gene: TRBV11-2; J gene: TRBJ2-5; D gene: -; clone size: -; CDR3 protein: CASSLSRVQETQCF; CDR3 DNA: TGTGCCAGCAGCTTATCCAGGGTCCAAGAGACCCAGTGCTTC
V gene: TRBV28; J gene: TRBJ1-1; D gene: -; clone size: -; CDR3 protein: CASSPLDSRNTEAFF; CDR3 DNA: TGTGCCAGCAGTCCCCTCGACAGCAGGAACACTGAAGCTTTCTTT
V gene: TRBV6-6; J gene: TRBJ2-3; D gene: TRBD1; clone size: -; CDR3 protein: CASSGTGTGTDTQYF; CDR3 DNA: TGTGCCAGCAGTGGAACCGGGACAGGCACAGATACGCAGTATTTT
V gene: TRBV11-2; J gene: TRBJ2-7; D gene: -; clone size: -; CDR3 protein: CASSPGVGRDSCEQYF; CDR3 DNA: TGTGCCAGCAGCCCAGGGGTGGGCAGGGACTCCTGCGAGCAGTACTTC
V gene: TRBV28; J gene: TRBJ2-5; D gene: -; clone size: -; CDR3 protein: CASSLGAGGETQYF; CDR3 DNA: TGTGCCAGCAGTCTCGGGGCCGGGGGCGAGACCCAGTACTTC
V gene: TRBV12-3/TRBV12-4; J gene: TRBJ2-2; D gene: -; clone size: few; CDR3 protein: CASSFFPGPTGELFF; CDR3 DNA: TGTGCCAGCAGTTTTTTTCCGGGGCCCACCGGGGAGCTGTTTTTT